This is a list of T cell receptor beta chains from one sample in a study of identical twins. TCRdb re-called the 5' RACE reads through MiXCR, storing one row per CDR3 protein. The table includes roughly 700,000 distinct CDR3 sequences, 8% to 9% detected once. Another study also made use of these data, one on yellow fever vaccine responses in identical twins.

Specimen: PBMCs. These receptors were collected from a woman between 18 and 29 years old in good health. Each CDR3 is given without its conserved first and last residue. Fields, in order: J gene, V gene, clone size, D gene, CDR3 protein. D genes are given only for firm matches. Not all rows give a size; the values are once, few, many and, for expanded clones, a class.

J: TRBJ2-3
V: TRBV6-4
size: .
D: .
CDR3: ASSEGVGTDTQY

J: TRBJ2-3
V: TRBV4-1
size: .
D: .
CDR3: ASSQAGRGTPFPDTQY

J: TRBJ2-5
V: TRBV7-2
size: few
D: TRBD1
CDR3: ASSFRGQGGETQY

J: TRBJ2-7
V: TRBV4-1
size: few
D: TRBD1
CDR3: ASSPSPDRGYEQY

J: TRBJ2-1
V: TRBV29-1
size: many
D: TRBD2
CDR3: SAKAGGTEQF

J: TRBJ1-1
V: TRBV11-3
size: many
D: .
CDR3: ASSLMGNTEAF

J: TRBJ2-3
V: TRBV12-3/TRBV12-4
size: few
D: .
CDR3: ASSTGTGSDTQY

J: TRBJ2-3
V: TRBV10-3
size: few
D: .
CDR3: ATRFTDTQY

J: TRBJ2-2
V: TRBV7-9
size: .
D: .
CDR3: ASFRGTGELF

J: TRBJ2-2
V: TRBV20-1
size: few
D: TRBD1
CDR3: SPPGTSYRGKNTGELF

J: TRBJ1-4
V: TRBV20-1
size: .
D: TRBD1
CDR3: SARPSTARGNEKLF

J: TRBJ2-5
V: TRBV28
size: few
D: TRBD1
CDR3: ASSLTSGTGASKTQY

J: TRBJ2-3
V: TRBV6-2/TRBV6-3
size: many
D: .
CDR3: ASASADTQY

J: TRBJ2-2
V: TRBV5-1
size: few
D: .
CDR3: ASTVTDPNTGELF

J: TRBJ2-7
V: TRBV29-1
size: few
D: .
CDR3: SVETGSYEQY

J: TRBJ2-7
V: TRBV6-1
size: few
D: .
CDR3: ASSRALRVSAREQY

J: TRBJ2-1
V: TRBV9
size: many
D: TRBD2
CDR3: ASSVSPGLAGDREQF

J: TRBJ2-7
V: TRBV27
size: .
D: .
CDR3: ASSTNRDNYEQY

J: TRBJ1-2
V: TRBV6-5
size: once
D: .
CDR3: ASSYSAGGTDYGYT

J: TRBJ2-3
V: TRBV19
size: .
D: .
CDR3: ASRRGTSYTDTQY

J: TRBJ2-4
V: TRBV20-1
size: few
D: .
CDR3: SATRAFLAKNIQY

J: TRBJ2-2
V: TRBV28
size: .
D: .
CDR3: AIFGGGAPGELF

J: TRBJ1-1
V: TRBV27
size: few
D: TRBD1
CDR3: ASSTDRDNTEAF

J: TRBJ2-5
V: TRBV7-2
size: many
D: .
CDR3: ASSLDRQRAGETQY

J: TRBJ2-7
V: TRBV7-6
size: .
D: .
CDR3: ASSLAQGSPSYEQY

J: TRBJ2-2
V: TRBV29-1
size: few
D: .
CDR3: SVAKGHTGELF

J: TRBJ1-6
V: TRBV5-1
size: .
D: .
CDR3: ASSLSGQHYSPLH

J: TRBJ2-1
V: TRBV5-1
size: few
D: .
CDR3: ASKFSSYNEQF

J: TRBJ2-1
V: TRBV28
size: few
D: .
CDR3: ASGAGSYNEQF

J: TRBJ2-2
V: TRBV12-3/TRBV12-4
size: many
D: TRBD2
CDR3: ASRSRTSGIAGELF

J: TRBJ2-5
V: TRBV20-1
size: .
D: .
CDR3: SRVESHSETQY

J: TRBJ2-3
V: TRBV6-5
size: many
D: .
CDR3: ASSYGGEDTQY

J: TRBJ2-3
V: TRBV6-5
size: few
D: .
CDR3: ASSYAASTDTQY

J: TRBJ2-7
V: TRBV6-5
size: many
D: .
CDR3: ASRMAGYEQY

J: TRBJ1-2
V: TRBV7-2
size: once
D: TRBD1
CDR3: ASSSPRRAGGMNGYT

J: TRBJ2-2
V: TRBV3-1
size: .
D: TRBD1
CDR3: ASSETTGFGELF

J: TRBJ2-7
V: TRBV10-3
size: few
D: TRBD1
CDR3: AISEPVSRDSSYEQY